This TCR beta chain was recorded in a study of Ad26.COV2.S vaccination and SARS-CoV-2 variants (dated by TCRdb to the early 2020s). Looking at the study overall: Vaccine-arm donors were drawn from COV1001, a multicentre, randomized, double-blind, placebo-controlled phase I-IIa trial of Ad26.COV2.S in healthy adults. Ad26.COV2.S was given intramuscularly at 5x10^10 or 1x10^11 viral particles, as a single shot or as two shots 56 days apart. Sequencing of the TCRbeta repertoire served to evaluate the specificity and breadth of SARS-CoV-2-reactive T cell receptors following Ad26.COV2.S vaccination. The TCR-sequenced set comprised about 32 samples: some 20 Ad26.COV2.S vaccine recipients, 5 placebo recipients and 8 SARS-CoV-2 convalescent individuals. Trial participants were randomized into five groups of five, in which low-dose or high-dose Ad26.COV2.S was given once or twice, or placebo was given on both occasions. Blinding of investigators to trial group allocation was maintained during experiments and outcome assessment.

The label giving this sample's treatment or condition can be read as: about 20 received Ad26.COV2.S at low or high dose, single or two shots; roughly five received placebo; per-sample allocation not given. Repertoires of vaccine and placebo recipients were sequenced from samples taken on day 63 after the first injection. Cohort 1b enrolled roughly 25 adults aged 18-55 years at a single site in Boston, USA, between 29 July and 7 August 2020. Ad26.COV2.S was a replication-incompetent adenovirus type 26 vector expressing a prefusion-stabilized SARS-CoV-2 spike protein from the original Wuhan strain. The immunoSEQ Assay was the method used to sequence TCRbeta CDR3 regions. After extraction, genomic DNA underwent amplification by bias-controlled multiplex PCR, followed by high-throughput sequencing. Turning to the authors' computational methods: To quantify the absolute abundance of each unique TCRbeta CDR3 region, sequences were collapsed and filtered. T cell fraction was estimated by normalizing TCRbeta template counts to usable DNA, with usable DNA measured through amplification of reference genes found in all nucleated cells. Repertoire TCRs were annotated as SARS-CoV-2-specific when V gene, CDR3 amino acid sequence and J gene were exactly matched to a known reactive TCR set. The reference SARS-CoV-2 TCR set was derived from MIRA and filtered for enrichment in COVID-19-positive ImmuneCODE repertoires, a step that removed public or cross-reactive TCRs. Using the MIRA antigens, annotated TCRs were further analysed by specific ORF or by position within an ORF. Breadth was defined as the number of annotated unique rearrangements divided by the total number of unique productive rearrangements, and depth was defined as the summed frequency of the annotated unique rearrangements. Two-sided Wilcoxon rank-sum tests were used to compare TCR breadth between groups. TCRdb limited this immuneACCESS table to in-frame rearrangements with V and J called. A share of clones is missing; checked studies link under half to unresolved V genes, and the rest is unexplained. Clonal size and the V and J genes are those of that table, whereas D and trimming came from the DNA. The sample yields roughly 700,000 clones; approximately 88% were counted once. The top ten clonotypes cover about 1.5% of the sample.

To note about this clone: Its antigen is still unknown. Base-call qualities are not available, and no considerably larger clone is one nucleotide away.

Beyond this particular receptor, the publication reports: Substantial breadth of spike-specific CD8+ and CD4+ T cell responses was reported after vaccination. Compared with placebo recipients, Ad26.COV2.S recipients showed higher spike-specific TCR breadth (P = 0.0014). According to the authors, total T cell responses may have been underestimated by the TCR breadth and depth analyses. The study was not powered for comparison of responses between vaccine doses or regimens. Comparable non-spike TCR breadth was observed between vaccine and placebo recipients, consistent with only spike being contained in the vaccine.

Sample: peripheral blood, taken in a trial of Ad26.COV2.S vaccine versus placebo. The clonotype originates from a person between 18 and 60 years old who received the Ad26.COV2.S COVID-19 vaccine or a placebo.

The CDR3 in this case is CATQQGMAGELFF. In nucleotides, the sequence is TGTGCCACCCAACAAGGGATGGCCGGGGAGCTGTTTTTT. The sequence joins TRBV11-3 to TRBJ2-2, with the D gene uncertain. CDR1 and CDR2, per the germline V gene, are SGHNT and YENEEA. The junction carries 15 bases between V and J, which are trimmed by 10 bases and 6 bases respectively. Measured from the cysteine to the phenylalanine, the CDR3 is 13 residues long. The sequence is cut down to CDR3 DNA, 39 bases in frame from base 1.